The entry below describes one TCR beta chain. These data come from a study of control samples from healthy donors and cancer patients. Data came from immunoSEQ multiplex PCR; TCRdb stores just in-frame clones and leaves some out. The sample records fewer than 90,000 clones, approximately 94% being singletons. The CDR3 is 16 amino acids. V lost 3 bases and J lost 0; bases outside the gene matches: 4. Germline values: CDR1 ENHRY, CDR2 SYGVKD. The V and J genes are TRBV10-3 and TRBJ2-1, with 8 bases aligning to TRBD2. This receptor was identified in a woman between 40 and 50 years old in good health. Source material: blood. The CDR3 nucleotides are TGTGCCATCAGTGAAACTAGCGGAAGCTCCTACAATGAGCAGTTCTTC. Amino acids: CAISETSGSSYNEQFF.